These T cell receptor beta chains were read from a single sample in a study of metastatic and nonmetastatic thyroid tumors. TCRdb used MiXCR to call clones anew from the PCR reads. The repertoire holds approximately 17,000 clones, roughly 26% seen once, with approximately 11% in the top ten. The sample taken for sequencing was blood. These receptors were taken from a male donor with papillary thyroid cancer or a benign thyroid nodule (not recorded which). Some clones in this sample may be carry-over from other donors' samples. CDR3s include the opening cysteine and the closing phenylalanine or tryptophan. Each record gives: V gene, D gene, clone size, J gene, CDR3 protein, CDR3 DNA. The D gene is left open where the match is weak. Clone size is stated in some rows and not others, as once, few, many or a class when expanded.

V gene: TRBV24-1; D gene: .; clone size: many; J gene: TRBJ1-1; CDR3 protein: CATSEAGEAFF; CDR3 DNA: TGTGCCACCAGTGAGGCTGGGGAAGCTTTCTTT
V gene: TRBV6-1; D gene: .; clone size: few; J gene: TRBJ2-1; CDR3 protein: CASSEARTGSNEQFF; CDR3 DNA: TGTGCCAGCAGTGAAGCGCGCACAGGGAGTAATGAGCAGTTCTTC
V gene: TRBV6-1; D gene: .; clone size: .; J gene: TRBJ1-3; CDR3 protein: CASRLTSVSGNTIYF; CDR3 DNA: TGTGCCAGCAGGCTAACGTCAGTCTCTGGAAACACCATATATTTT
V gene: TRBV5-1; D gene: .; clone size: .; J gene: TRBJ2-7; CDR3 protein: CASSLDDSRLYEQYF; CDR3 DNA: TGCGCCAGCAGCTTGGATGACAGTCGACTCTACGAGCAGTACTTC
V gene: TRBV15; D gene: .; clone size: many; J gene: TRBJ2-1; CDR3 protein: CATSRDSTGYNEQFF; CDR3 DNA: TGTGCCACCAGCAGAGATTCGACAGGCTACAATGAGCAGTTCTTC
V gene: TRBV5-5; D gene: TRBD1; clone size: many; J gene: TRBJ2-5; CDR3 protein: CASSPDRGAETQYF; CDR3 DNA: TGTGCCAGCAGCCCGGACAGGGGAGCGGAGACCCAGTACTTC
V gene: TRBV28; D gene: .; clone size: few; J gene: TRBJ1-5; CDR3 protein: CVSSSGGQQTQHF; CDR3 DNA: TGTGTCAGCAGTTCAGGAGGGCAACAGACCCAGCATTTT
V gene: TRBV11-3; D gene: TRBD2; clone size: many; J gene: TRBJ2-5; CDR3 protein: CASSRPPGASGGEETQYF; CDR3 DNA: TGTGCCAGCAGCCGACCTCCCGGGGCTAGCGGGGGGGAAGAGACCCAGTACTTC
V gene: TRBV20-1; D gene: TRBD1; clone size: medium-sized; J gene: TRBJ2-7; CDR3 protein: CSARQGVNEQYF; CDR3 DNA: TGCAGTGCTAGACAGGGGGTGAACGAGCAGTACTTC
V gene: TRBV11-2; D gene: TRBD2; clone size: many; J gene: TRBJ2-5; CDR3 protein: CASSLEAGGWYQETQYF; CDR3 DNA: TGTGCCAGCAGCTTAGAAGCGGGGGGCTGGTACCAAGAGACCCAGTACTTC
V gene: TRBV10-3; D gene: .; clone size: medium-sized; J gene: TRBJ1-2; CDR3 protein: CAIKTGDITNYGYTF; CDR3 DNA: TGTGCCATCAAGACAGGAGACATTACTAACTATGGCTACACCTTC
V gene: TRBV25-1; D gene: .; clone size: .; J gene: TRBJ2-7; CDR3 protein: CASSRYHEQYF; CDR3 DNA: TGTGCCAGCAGCAGGTACCACGAGCAGTACTTC
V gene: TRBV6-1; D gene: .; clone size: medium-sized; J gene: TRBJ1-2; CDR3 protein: CASRGGGRGYGYTF; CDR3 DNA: TGTGCCAGCAGGGGAGGGGGTCGGGGCTATGGCTACACCTTC
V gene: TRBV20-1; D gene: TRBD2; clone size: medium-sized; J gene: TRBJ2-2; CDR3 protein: CSASGLAGGETGELFF; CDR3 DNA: TGCAGTGCATCGGGGCTGGCGGGAGGAGAAACCGGGGAGCTGTTTTTT
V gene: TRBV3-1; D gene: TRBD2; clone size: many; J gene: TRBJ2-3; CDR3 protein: CASSPTSGVTDTQYF; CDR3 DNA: TGTGCCAGCAGCCCGACTAGCGGGGTCACAGATACGCAGTATTTT
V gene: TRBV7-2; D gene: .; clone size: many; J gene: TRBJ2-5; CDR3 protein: CASSFGRGQETQYF; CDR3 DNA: TGTGCCAGCAGCTTTGGCAGGGGCCAAGAGACCCAGTACTTC
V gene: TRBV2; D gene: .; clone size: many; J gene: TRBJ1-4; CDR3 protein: CASSADRLTTNEKLFF; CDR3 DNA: TGTGCCAGCAGTGCCGACAGGCTTACAACTAATGAAAAACTGTTTTTT
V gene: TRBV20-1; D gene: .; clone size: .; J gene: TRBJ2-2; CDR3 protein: CSARTANTGELFF; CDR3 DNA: TGCAGTGCTAGGACGGCGAACACCGGGGAGCTGTTTTTT
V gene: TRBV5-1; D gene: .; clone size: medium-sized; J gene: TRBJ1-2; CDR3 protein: CASTFEGPTYGYTF; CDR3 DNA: TGCGCCAGCACCTTTGAAGGGCCGACCTATGGCTACACCTTC
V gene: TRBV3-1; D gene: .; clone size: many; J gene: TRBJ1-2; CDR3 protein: CASSQENSGGYTF; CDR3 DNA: TGTGCCAGCAGCCAAGAGAACAGTGGAGGCTACACCTTC